The rows below give T cell receptor beta chains drawn from one sample of a study of blood T cell repertoires in COVID-19. Method: immunoSEQ multiplex PCR; TCRdb's copy keeps in-frame clones and lacks some. The sample consists of around 300,000 clones, 70% to 90% of them appearing once. Source material: peripheral blood. These TCRs come from a woman aged 70-85 years with acute or convalescent COVID-19. CDR3s include the opening cysteine and the closing phenylalanine or tryptophan. The D gene is left open where the match is weak. The size field is filled for only some rows; it gives once, few, many or a size class.

J gene: TRBJ2-3
clone size: NA
V gene: TRBV3-1/TRBV3-2
D gene: NA
CDR3 DNA: TGTGCCAGCAGCCAAGTCGGCGGGGTGGCAGATACGCAGTATTTT
CDR3 protein: CASSQVGGVADTQYF

J gene: TRBJ1-1
clone size: NA
V gene: TRBV2
D gene: NA
CDR3 DNA: TGTGCCAGCAGTTCCCCCACAGGAGTGAACACTGAAGCTTTCTTT
CDR3 protein: CASSSPTGVNTEAFF

J gene: TRBJ2-1
clone size: NA
V gene: TRBV6-5
D gene: TRBD1
CDR3 DNA: TGTGCCAGCAGGCCTGACAGGGGGCGCAATGAGCAGTTCTTC
CDR3 protein: CASRPDRGRNEQFF

J gene: TRBJ2-1
clone size: NA
V gene: TRBV24-1
D gene: NA
CDR3 DNA: TGTGCCACCAGTGATCCCTTGGGGCCCAGCTCCTACAATGAGCAGTTCTTC
CDR3 protein: CATSDPLGPSSYNEQFF

J gene: TRBJ2-5
clone size: once
V gene: TRBV3-1/TRBV3-2
D gene: TRBD2
CDR3 DNA: TGTGCCAGCAGCCAAGTAGGAAAGCGGGGGGGCCGAGAGACCCAGTACTTC
CDR3 protein: CASSQVGKRGGRETQYF

J gene: TRBJ1-1
clone size: NA
V gene: TRBV6-5
D gene: NA
CDR3 DNA: TGTGCTAGCGGGCGGGGAAACACTGAAGCTTTCTTT
CDR3 protein: CASGRGNTEAFF

J gene: TRBJ2-3
clone size: NA
V gene: TRBV30
D gene: TRBD2
CDR3 DNA: TGTGCCTGGACCCCGGGACTAGCTCCTAGCACAGATACGCAGTATTTT
CDR3 protein: CAWTPGLAPSTDTQYF

J gene: TRBJ1-6
clone size: NA
V gene: TRBV27
D gene: NA
CDR3 DNA: TGTGCCAGCAGTTTATTGAGGTCTAATTCACCCCTCCACTTT
CDR3 protein: CASSLLRSNSPLHF

J gene: TRBJ1-2
clone size: NA
V gene: TRBV6-5
D gene: TRBD1
CDR3 DNA: TGTGCCAGCAGTTACTCGAGACAGGGATTCGATGGCTACACCTTC
CDR3 protein: CASSYSRQGFDGYTF

J gene: TRBJ2-7
clone size: NA
V gene: TRBV2
D gene: NA
CDR3 DNA: TGTGCCAGCAGAAGCTCGATAGGGGTCGAGCAGTACTTC
CDR3 protein: CASRSSIGVEQYF

J gene: TRBJ2-2
clone size: NA
V gene: TRBV3-1/TRBV3-2
D gene: NA
CDR3 DNA: TGTGCCAGCAGCCAAGGAGGGAAAGGGCACACCGGGGAGCTGTTTTTT
CDR3 protein: CASSQGGKGHTGELFF

J gene: TRBJ1-2
clone size: NA
V gene: TRBV5-8
D gene: NA
CDR3 DNA: TGTGCCAGCAGCGACACTGGGGCATGGGAATATGGCTACACCTTC
CDR3 protein: CASSDTGAWEYGYTF

J gene: TRBJ2-3
clone size: NA
V gene: TRBV6-6
D gene: NA
CDR3 DNA: TGTGCCAGCAGCCCCAGGGGCACAGATACGCAGTATTTT
CDR3 protein: CASSPRGTDTQYF

J gene: TRBJ1-1
clone size: NA
V gene: TRBV30
D gene: NA
CDR3 DNA: TGTGCCTGGAGAGGTCGTCAGGGAAGGAGGAACACTGAAGCTTTCTTT
CDR3 protein: CAWRGRQGRRNTEAFF

J gene: TRBJ1-2
clone size: NA
V gene: TRBV3-1/TRBV3-2
D gene: NA
CDR3 DNA: TGTGCCAGCAGCCAAGATGTCCCAGGCAGCGGCTACACCTTC
CDR3 protein: CASSQDVPGSGYTF

J gene: TRBJ1-2
clone size: NA
V gene: TRBV3-1/TRBV3-2
D gene: NA
CDR3 DNA: TGTGCCAGCAGCCCCCGCCTCTCGGGCTATGGCTACACCTTC
CDR3 protein: CASSPRLSGYGYTF

J gene: TRBJ1-5
clone size: NA
V gene: TRBV9
D gene: TRBD1
CDR3 DNA: TGTGCCAGCAGCGCAGGACAGGGGGCGAATCAGCCCCAGCATTTT
CDR3 protein: CASSAGQGANQPQHF

J gene: TRBJ1-6
clone size: NA
V gene: TRBV9
D gene: NA
CDR3 DNA: TGTGCCAGCAGAAAGGGGATTAATAATTCACCCCTCCACTTT
CDR3 protein: CASRKGINNSPLHF

J gene: TRBJ1-3
clone size: NA
V gene: TRBV10-3
D gene: TRBD1
CDR3 DNA: TGTGCCATCAGTGACCTCGACAGGGCAGGAAACACCATATATTTT
CDR3 protein: CAISDLDRAGNTIYF

J gene: TRBJ1-2
clone size: once
V gene: TRBV7-9
D gene: NA
CDR3 DNA: TGTGCCAGCAGCTTATTTCAGGGTGAAAGTCGTAACTATGGCTACACCTTC
CDR3 protein: CASSLFQGESRNYGYTF

J gene: TRBJ1-4
clone size: NA
V gene: TRBV27
D gene: NA
CDR3 DNA: TGTGCCAGCAGTTTTCGTCCGGGTAGGTATGAAAAACTGTTTTTT
CDR3 protein: CASSFRPGRYEKLFF

J gene: TRBJ1-5
clone size: NA
V gene: TRBV5-6
D gene: NA
CDR3 DNA: TGTGCCAGCAGCGGCGGAAATCAGCCCCAGCATTTT
CDR3 protein: CASSGGNQPQHF

J gene: TRBJ2-2
clone size: NA
V gene: TRBV3-1/TRBV3-2
D gene: NA
CDR3 DNA: TGTGCCAGCAGCCAAGGCGGGCCCCTAGAAGGCGGGGAGCTGTTTTTT
CDR3 protein: CASSQGGPLEGGELFF

J gene: TRBJ2-1
clone size: NA
V gene: TRBV27
D gene: NA
CDR3 DNA: TGTGCCAGCAGTCGAGCCCGGGGGAATGAGCAGTTCTTC
CDR3 protein: CASSRARGNEQFF

J gene: TRBJ2-1
clone size: NA
V gene: TRBV3-1/TRBV3-2
D gene: TRBD2
CDR3 DNA: TGTGCCAGCAGCCAACCTAGGACTAGCGGCCCCAATGAGCAGTTCTTC
CDR3 protein: CASSQPRTSGPNEQFF

J gene: TRBJ1-1
clone size: NA
V gene: TRBV27
D gene: NA
CDR3 DNA: TGTGCCAGCAGGGACAGCCACCCGGGGAGGAACACTGAAGCTTTCTTT
CDR3 protein: CASRDSHPGRNTEAFF

J gene: TRBJ2-5
clone size: NA
V gene: TRBV7-8
D gene: TRBD2
CDR3 DNA: TGTGCCAGCAGCTTAGGAGTAGCGGGGGTTCAAGAGACCCAGTACTTC
CDR3 protein: CASSLGVAGVQETQYF

J gene: TRBJ2-7
clone size: NA
V gene: TRBV13
D gene: TRBD2
CDR3 DNA: TGTGCCAGCAGCTCAATAGCGGGGAAGGGGTCCTACGAGCAGTACTTC
CDR3 protein: CASSSIAGKGSYEQYF

J gene: TRBJ1-2
clone size: few
V gene: TRBV6-5
D gene: NA
CDR3 DNA: TGTGCCAGCAGTTACTCGATGGCCAACTATGGCTACACCTTC
CDR3 protein: CASSYSMANYGYTF

J gene: TRBJ1-1
clone size: NA
V gene: TRBV6-6
D gene: NA
CDR3 DNA: TGTGCCAGCAACGAGGGGAACACTGAAGCTTTCTTT
CDR3 protein: CASNEGNTEAFF

J gene: TRBJ2-7
clone size: NA
V gene: TRBV6-5
D gene: NA
CDR3 DNA: TGTGCCAGCAGTTACCCTCGGGGGAAGTCCTACGAGCAGTACTTC
CDR3 protein: CASSYPRGKSYEQYF

J gene: TRBJ2-1
clone size: NA
V gene: TRBV4-1
D gene: NA
CDR3 DNA: TGCGCCAGCAGCCAGAGCCCGGCACAGGGTCCCTACAATGAGCAGTTCTTC
CDR3 protein: CASSQSPAQGPYNEQFF

J gene: TRBJ1-5
clone size: NA
V gene: TRBV10-3
D gene: NA
CDR3 DNA: TGTGCCATCAGTGAGTCGATCCGTCACGGACTCAATCAGCCCCAGCATTTT
CDR3 protein: CAISESIRHGLNQPQHF

J gene: TRBJ1-2
clone size: NA
V gene: TRBV4-1
D gene: TRBD1
CDR3 DNA: TGCGCCAGCAGCCAGACAGGGGCACTCTCGGCAGGCTACACCTTC
CDR3 protein: CASSQTGALSAGYTF

J gene: TRBJ1-2
clone size: NA
V gene: TRBV20-1
D gene: NA
CDR3 DNA: TGCAGTGCTAGTACCAGCTATGGCTACACCTTC
CDR3 protein: CSASTSYGYTF

J gene: TRBJ1-3
clone size: NA
V gene: TRBV4-1
D gene: TRBD1
CDR3 DNA: TGCGCCAGCAGCCTGTTACCGGGACAGGGGACCTCTGGAAACACCATATATTTT
CDR3 protein: CASSLLPGQGTSGNTIYF

J gene: TRBJ2-1
clone size: NA
V gene: TRBV4-1
D gene: TRBD2
CDR3 DNA: TGCGCCAGCAGCCAGTGGGGGACTAGCGGGGATGAGCAGTTCTTC
CDR3 protein: CASSQWGTSGDEQFF

J gene: TRBJ1-5
clone size: NA
V gene: TRBV12-5
D gene: NA
CDR3 DNA: TGTGCTAGTGGTCGGGTTCTTGAGCCCCAGCATTTT
CDR3 protein: CASGRVLEPQHF

J gene: TRBJ1-1
clone size: NA
V gene: TRBV12-5
D gene: TRBD1
CDR3 DNA: TGTGCTAGTGGGGATCAGGGGGGTGCTTTCTTT
CDR3 protein: CASGDQGGAFF

J gene: TRBJ1-1
clone size: NA
V gene: TRBV7-6
D gene: NA
CDR3 DNA: TGTGCCAGCAGTCCCCAACAGGGTAGATCTGAAGCTTTCTTT
CDR3 protein: CASSPQQGRSEAFF

J gene: TRBJ1-2
clone size: NA
V gene: TRBV5-1
D gene: NA
CDR3 DNA: TGCGCCAGCAGCTTGGGACAAGTCTATGGCTACACCTTC
CDR3 protein: CASSLGQVYGYTF